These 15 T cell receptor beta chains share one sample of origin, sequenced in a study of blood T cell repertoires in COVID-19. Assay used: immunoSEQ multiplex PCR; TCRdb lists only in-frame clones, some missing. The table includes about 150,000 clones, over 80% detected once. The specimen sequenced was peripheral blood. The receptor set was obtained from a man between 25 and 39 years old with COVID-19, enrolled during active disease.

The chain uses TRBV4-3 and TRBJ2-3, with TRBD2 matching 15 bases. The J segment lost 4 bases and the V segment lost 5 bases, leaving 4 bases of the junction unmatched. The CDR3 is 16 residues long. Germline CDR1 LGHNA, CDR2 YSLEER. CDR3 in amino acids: CASSVGLAGGADTQYF. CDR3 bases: TGCGCCAGCAGCGTCGGACTAGCGGGAGGGGCAGATACGCAGTATTTT.

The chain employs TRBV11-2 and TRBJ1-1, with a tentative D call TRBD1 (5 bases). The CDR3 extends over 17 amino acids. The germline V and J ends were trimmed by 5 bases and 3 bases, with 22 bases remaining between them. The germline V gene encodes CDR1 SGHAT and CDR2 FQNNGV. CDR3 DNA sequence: TGTGCCAGCAGCCTAGGGCCAGGGACTAGAGTTGACACTGAAGCTTTCTTT. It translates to CASSLGPGTRVDTEAFF.

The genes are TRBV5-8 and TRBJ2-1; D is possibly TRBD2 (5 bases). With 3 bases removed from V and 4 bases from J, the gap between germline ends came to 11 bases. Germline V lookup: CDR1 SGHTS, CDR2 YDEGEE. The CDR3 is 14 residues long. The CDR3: CASSYGLPYNEQFF. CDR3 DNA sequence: TGTGCCAGCAGCTACGGACTCCCGTACAATGAGCAGTTCTTC.

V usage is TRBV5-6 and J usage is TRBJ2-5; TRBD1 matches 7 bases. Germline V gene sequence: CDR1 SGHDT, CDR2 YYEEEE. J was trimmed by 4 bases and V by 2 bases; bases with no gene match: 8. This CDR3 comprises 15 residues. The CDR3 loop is CASSLRTGLLETQYF. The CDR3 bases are TGTGCCAGCAGCTTAAGGACAGGTCTTTTAGAGACCCAGTACTTC.

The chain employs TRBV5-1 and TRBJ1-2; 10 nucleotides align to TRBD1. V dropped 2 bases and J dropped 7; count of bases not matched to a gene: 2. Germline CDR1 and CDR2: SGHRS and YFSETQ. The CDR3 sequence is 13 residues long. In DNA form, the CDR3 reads TGCGCCAGCAGCTTCTGGACAGGGGGTGGCTACACCTTC. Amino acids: CASSFWTGGGYTF.

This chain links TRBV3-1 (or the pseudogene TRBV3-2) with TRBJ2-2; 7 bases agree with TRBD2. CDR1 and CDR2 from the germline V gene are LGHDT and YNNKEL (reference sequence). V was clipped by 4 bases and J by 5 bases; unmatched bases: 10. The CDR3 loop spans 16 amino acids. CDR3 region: CASSPWAAGETGELFF. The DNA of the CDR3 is TGTGCCAGCAGCCCTTGGGCCGCGGGAGAAACCGGGGAGCTGTTTTTT.

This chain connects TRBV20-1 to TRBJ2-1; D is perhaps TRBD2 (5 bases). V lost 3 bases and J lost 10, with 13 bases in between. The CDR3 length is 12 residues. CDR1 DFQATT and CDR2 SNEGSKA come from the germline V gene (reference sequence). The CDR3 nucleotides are TGCAGTGCTAGTGATGTCGGGATCGAGCAGTTCTTC. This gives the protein CSASDVGIEQFF.

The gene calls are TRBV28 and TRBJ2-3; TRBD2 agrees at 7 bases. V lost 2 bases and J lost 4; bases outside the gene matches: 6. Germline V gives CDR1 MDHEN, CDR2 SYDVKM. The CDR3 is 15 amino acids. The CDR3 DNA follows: TGTGCCAGCAGTTTACGGGGGAGGGCGTCAGATACGCAGTATTTT. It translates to CASSLRGRASDTQYF. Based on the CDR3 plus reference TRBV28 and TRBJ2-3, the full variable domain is DVKVTQSSRYLVKRTGEKVFLECVQDMDHENMFWYRQDPGLGLRLIYFSYDVKMKEKGDIPEGYSVSREKKERFSLILESASTNQTSMYLCASSLRGRASDTQYFGPGTRLTVL.

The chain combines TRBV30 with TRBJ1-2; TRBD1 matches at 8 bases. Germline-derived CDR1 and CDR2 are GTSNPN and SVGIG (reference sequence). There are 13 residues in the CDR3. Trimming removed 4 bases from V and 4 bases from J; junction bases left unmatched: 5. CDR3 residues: CAWTLTGGYGYTF. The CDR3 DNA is TGTGCCTGGACCCTCACAGGGGGCTATGGCTACACCTTC.

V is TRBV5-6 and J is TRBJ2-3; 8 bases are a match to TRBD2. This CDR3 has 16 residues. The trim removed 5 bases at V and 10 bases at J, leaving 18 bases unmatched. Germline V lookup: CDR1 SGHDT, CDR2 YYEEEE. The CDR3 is CASSPGASGLTLAQYF. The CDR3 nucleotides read TGTGCCAGCAGTCCTGGGGCTAGCGGGCTCACGCTTGCGCAGTATTTT.

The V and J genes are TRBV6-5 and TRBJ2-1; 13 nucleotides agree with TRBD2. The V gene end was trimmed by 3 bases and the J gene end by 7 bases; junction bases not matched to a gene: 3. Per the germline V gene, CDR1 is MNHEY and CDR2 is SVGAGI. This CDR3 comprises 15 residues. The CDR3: CASSYRLAGGNEQFF. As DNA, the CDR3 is TGTGCCAGCAGTTATAGACTAGCGGGAGGTAATGAGCAGTTCTTC.

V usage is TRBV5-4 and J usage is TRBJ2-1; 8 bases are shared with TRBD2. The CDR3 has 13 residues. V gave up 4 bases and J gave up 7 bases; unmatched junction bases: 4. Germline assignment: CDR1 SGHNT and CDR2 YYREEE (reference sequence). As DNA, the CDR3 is TGTGCCAGCAGCCCGGGACTAGAAAATGAGCAGTTCTTC. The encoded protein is CASSPGLENEQFF.

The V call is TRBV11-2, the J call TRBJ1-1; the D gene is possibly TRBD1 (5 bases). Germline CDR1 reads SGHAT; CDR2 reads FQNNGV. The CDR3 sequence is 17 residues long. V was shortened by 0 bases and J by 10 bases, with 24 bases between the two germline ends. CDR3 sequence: CASSLDLGLSGNLRAFF. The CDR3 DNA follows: TGTGCCAGCAGCTTAGATCTGGGGTTGTCAGGGAATTTGCGAGCTTTCTTT.

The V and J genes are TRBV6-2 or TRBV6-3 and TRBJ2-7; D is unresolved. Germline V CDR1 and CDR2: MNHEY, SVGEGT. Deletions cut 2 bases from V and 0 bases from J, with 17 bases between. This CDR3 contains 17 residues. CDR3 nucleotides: TGTGCCAGCAGTTACCCCCGCAAGCCCAACCTCTCCTACGAGCAGTACTTC. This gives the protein CASSYPRKPNLSYEQYF.

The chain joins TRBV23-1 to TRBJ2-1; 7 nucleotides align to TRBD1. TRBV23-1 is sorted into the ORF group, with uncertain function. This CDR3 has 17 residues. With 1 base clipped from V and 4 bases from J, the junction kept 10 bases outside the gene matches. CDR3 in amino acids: CASSQFGGRGNYNEQFF. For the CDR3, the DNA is TGCGCCAGCAGTCAATTTGGGGGCAGGGGGAATTACAATGAGCAGTTCTTC.